Reported below is one T cell receptor beta chain. Its specificity is unknown. CD8 cells classed as naive were CD45RO-negative and positively selected for CCR7, excluding terminally differentiated effector memory CD45RA+ cells. Generated by immunoSEQ multiplex PCR, the TCRdb table keeps only in-frame clones and is missing some. The table lists hundreds of thousands of clones, roughly nine tenths of them singletons. The V gene's germline CDR1 is SGHNT and CDR2 YYREEE (reference sequence). The length of the CDR3 is 11 residues. Trimming left V 5 bases short and J 5 bases short, with 7 bases between. This entry is derived from a study of shared clonotypes between healthy human individuals. Study results and caveats: Large depth notwithstanding, sorted-subset sequencing proved incomplete by rarefaction.

The sequencing input was naive CD8+ T cells sorted from blood. This TCR was recovered from a man younger than 45 in good health. V usage is TRBV5-4 and J usage is TRBJ1-1; D ambiguous. CDR3 sequence (DNA): TGTGCCAGCAGGCGGGGAACTGAAGCTTTCTTT. Protein: CASRRGTEAFF.